This T cell receptor beta chain was observed in a study of blood T cells in healthy people across ages. Study-level results: There was a strong correlation between TCR beta diversity and naive T cell percentage. With unsorted PBMCs, a conclusive comparison of naive versus antigen-experienced cells was not possible. Naive CD4+ cell counts and diversity both ran higher in long-lived than in aged donors. The fall in TCR beta diversity per million T cells was roughly linear with age.

Points on this clonotype: The target antigen is unknown.

In germline, CDR1 is LNHDA, CDR2 SQIVND (reference sequence). CDR3 length equals 12 residues. V trimming: 11 bases; J trimming: 2 bases; junction bases outside the gene matches: 4. Primed by a sample-barcoded 5' primer and a J-beta primer mix, a second PCR proceeded for about 7 to 12 cycles. MiXCR, run by TCRdb on the 5' RACE reads, gives a single entry per CDR3 protein. The sample shows fewer than 1 million distinct CDR3 sequences, around 42% of them seen only once. The chain joins TRBV19 to TRBJ2-5, with 8 bases matching TRBD1. This clonotype originated in a man between 60 and 75 years old in good health. Sequenced sample: blood. The CDR3: CAGNRGQETQYF. CDR3 nucleotide sequence: TGTGCCGGAAACAGGGGGCAAGAGACCCAGTACTTC.